A selection of T cell receptor beta chains follows, all from one sample in a study of shared clonotypes between healthy human individuals. This table comes from immunoSEQ multiplex PCR, and its TCRdb copy is limited to in-frame clones, with some not included. Here the sample spans under 2.5 million clones, around 92% being singletons. Sequencing input: naive CD4+ T cells from PBMCs. Receptor source: a man younger than 35 in good health. Some clones in this sample may be carry-over from other donors' samples. CDR3s include the opening cysteine and the closing phenylalanine or tryptophan. The order of the fields is CDR3 protein, D gene, clone size, V gene. The D gene is left open where the match is weak. Clone size is shown for a subset of rows, as once, few, many or a class of expanded clone.

cdr3_aa: CASSLEPASYNEQFF
d_call: NA
clone_size: NA
v_call: TRBV7-2

cdr3_aa: CASSRGGSDTQYF
d_call: TRBD2
clone_size: NA
v_call: TRBV5-1

cdr3_aa: CASSSGTAYTDTQYF
d_call: TRBD1
clone_size: NA
v_call: TRBV7-3

cdr3_aa: CASSLTGFSYEQYF
d_call: TRBD1
clone_size: NA
v_call: TRBV7-2

cdr3_aa: CASSPDSSGSYEQYF
d_call: NA
clone_size: NA
v_call: TRBV27

cdr3_aa: CASSQKGEYTEAFF
d_call: NA
clone_size: NA
v_call: TRBV14

cdr3_aa: CGCDRGLSTGELFF
d_call: TRBD1
clone_size: NA
v_call: TRBV30

cdr3_aa: CASSIDRAQPQHF
d_call: TRBD1
clone_size: NA
v_call: TRBV19

cdr3_aa: CASCEQGPQGPQHF
d_call: TRBD1
clone_size: few
v_call: TRBV2

cdr3_aa: CASSKETAVNEQYF
d_call: NA
clone_size: NA
v_call: TRBV2

cdr3_aa: CASSPGSAAYNEQFF
d_call: NA
clone_size: NA
v_call: TRBV18

cdr3_aa: CASSIRTGSVRTYEQFF
d_call: TRBD1
clone_size: NA
v_call: TRBV19

cdr3_aa: CASSLIGWGYTF
d_call: NA
clone_size: NA
v_call: TRBV28

cdr3_aa: CASSPSGRALAETQYF
d_call: TRBD2
clone_size: NA
v_call: TRBV5-5

cdr3_aa: CASSLDGSSTDTQYF
d_call: NA
clone_size: NA
v_call: TRBV5-1

cdr3_aa: CASKIVGQGSIRPQHF
d_call: TRBD1
clone_size: NA
v_call: TRBV19

cdr3_aa: CASSAGTVQTQYF
d_call: NA
clone_size: NA
v_call: TRBV5-1

cdr3_aa: CASSSGPLSNQPQHF
d_call: NA
clone_size: NA
v_call: TRBV5-8

cdr3_aa: CASSIVAGVVTDTQYF
d_call: TRBD2
clone_size: NA
v_call: TRBV19

cdr3_aa: CASSVLGELFF
d_call: NA
clone_size: NA
v_call: TRBV6-1

cdr3_aa: CASRRTTGVNTEAFF
d_call: NA
clone_size: once
v_call: TRBV6-6

cdr3_aa: CASSDRQAFASTDTQYF
d_call: NA
clone_size: NA
v_call: TRBV27

cdr3_aa: CASSPGAATYEQYF
d_call: NA
clone_size: once
v_call: TRBV7-2

cdr3_aa: CASSVSGQGKDTIYF
d_call: TRBD1
clone_size: NA
v_call: TRBV9

cdr3_aa: CASSQHMNTEAFF
d_call: NA
clone_size: NA
v_call: TRBV14

cdr3_aa: CASREQGRTDTQYF
d_call: NA
clone_size: NA
v_call: TRBV6-6

cdr3_aa: CASSLAEGRGEQPQHF
d_call: NA
clone_size: NA
v_call: TRBV7-2

cdr3_aa: CASSPFSATEAFF
d_call: NA
clone_size: NA
v_call: TRBV18

cdr3_aa: CAISELLAGGTGELFF
d_call: TRBD2
clone_size: NA
v_call: TRBV10-3

cdr3_aa: CASSLGQGFNDEQFF
d_call: NA
clone_size: NA
v_call: TRBV5-1

cdr3_aa: CASSSGGQGGDTQYF
d_call: TRBD1
clone_size: NA
v_call: TRBV5-6